A single sample gave rise to the 17 T cell receptor beta chains below, sequenced in a study of blood T cell repertoires in COVID-19. Produced via immunoSEQ multiplex PCR; TCRdb's table is partial and in-frame only. The sample yields about 120,000 clones, 60% to 80% seen once. Sequencing input: peripheral blood. The receptors derive from a woman older than 75 with active or convalescent COVID-19.

The chain joins TRBV7-2 to TRBJ2-3, with a possible D match to TRBD1 (6 bases). Germline CDR1 is SGHTA and CDR2 is FQGNSA. CDR3 length: 17 residues. Trimming removed 4 bases from V and 2 bases from J, with 19 bases in between. CDR3 sequence: CASSSGAGRGATDTQYF. CDR3 bases: TGTGCCAGCAGCTCCGGCGCGGGCAGGGGTGCCACAGATACGCAGTATTTT.

This clone was picked up a small number of times. The chain combines TRBV4-2 with TRBJ1-1; the match to TRBD1 covers 10 bases. Germline assignment: CDR1 LGHNA and CDR2 YNFKEQ. Trimming removed 0 bases from V and 5 bases from J; junction bases left unmatched: 6. This CDR3 is 16 amino acids long. The CDR3 here is CASSQDHGQGVTEAFF. Here the CDR3 DNA reads TGTGCCAGCAGCCAAGATCATGGACAGGGGGTAACTGAAGCTTTCTTT.

V usage is TRBV7-2 and J usage is TRBJ2-1; no clear D. The CDR3 sequence is 11 residues long. Germline assignment: CDR1 SGHTA and CDR2 FQGNSA. Trimming stripped 4 bases from V and 12 bases from J, with 10 bases between. The CDR3 nucleotides read TGTGCCAGCAGCTCAAGGCCTAGGCAGTTCTTC. Its translation is CASSSRPRQFF.

V gene TRBV5-1 combines with J gene TRBJ1-1; 9 bases fit TRBD1. With 4 bases clipped from V and 5 bases from J, the junction kept 6 bases outside the gene matches. The CDR3 loop spans 14 amino acids. Germline CDR1 SGHRS, CDR2 YFSETQ. DNA of the CDR3: TGCGCCAGCAGCCCGGACAGGGGTGGAACTGAAGCTTTCTTT. Protein sequence: CASSPDRGGTEAFF. Full variable domain (remainder filled in from reference TRBV5-1 and TRBJ1-1): KAGVTQTPRYLIKTRGQQVTLSCSPISGHRSVSWYQQTPGQGLQFLFEYFSETQRNKGNFPGRFSGRQFSNSRSEMNVSTLELGDSALYLCASSPDRGGTEAFFGQGTRLTVV.

This chain uses TRBV7-9 with TRBJ1-1; 10 bases map to TRBD1. The J segment lost 6 bases and the V segment lost 5 bases, leaving 6 bases of the junction unmatched. Germline values: CDR1 SEHNR, CDR2 FQNEAQ (reference sequence). The CDR3 covers 14 residues. The CDR3 bases are TGTGCCAGCAGCATCCGACAGGGGGCCTCTGAAGCTTTCTTT. Translating it yields CASSIRQGASEAFF.

The V gene is TRBV12-5, the J gene TRBJ2-7, with 7 positions matching TRBD1. V trimming: 6 bases; J trimming: 5 bases; junction bases outside the gene matches: 10. Germline values: CDR1 LGHNT, CDR2 FRNRAP. The CDR3 runs to 14 residues. CDR3 bases: TGTGCTAGTGGGGGGACAGCGCTAGGGAACGAGCAGTACTTC. Its protein is CASGGTALGNEQYF.

V and J are TRBV7-2 and TRBJ1-3; 7 bases are a match to TRBD1. The J segment lost 2 bases and the V segment lost 5 bases, leaving 12 bases of the junction unmatched. The CDR3 covers 17 residues. Germline V CDR1 and CDR2: SGHTA, FQGNSA. CDR3 loop: CASSTRSRGLTGNTIYF. The CDR3 bases are TGTGCCAGCAGCACCCGGAGCAGGGGGTTAACTGGAAACACCATATATTTT.

The chain employs TRBV5-1 and TRBJ1-4, with D possibly matching TRBD1 (5 bases). Germline CDR1 and CDR2: SGHRS and YFSETQ. The CDR3 is 15 amino acids. V was pared by 4 bases and J by 2 bases, with 12 bases between. CDR3 region: CASSPQGGTNEKLFF. CDR3 nucleotides: TGCGCCAGCAGCCCGCAGGGTGGGACTAATGAAAAACTGTTTTTT. Looking up the rest from reference TRBV5-1 and TRBJ1-4 gives the full variable domain: KAGVTQTPRYLIKTRGQQVTLSCSPISGHRSVSWYQQTPGQGLQFLFEYFSETQRNKGNFPGRFSGRQFSNSRSEMNVSTLELGDSALYLCASSPQGGTNEKLFFGSGTQLSVL.

The chain links TRBV19 to TRBJ1-2; 8 bases match TRBD1. Germline V gives CDR1 LNHDA, CDR2 SQIVND (reference sequence). The V and J ends lost 4 bases and 2 bases, in that order; junction bases with no gene match: 0. This CDR3 is 13 amino acids long. As DNA, the CDR3 is TGTGCCAGTAGTAACAGGGGGAACTATGGCTACACCTTC. It codes for CASSNRGNYGYTF.

The chain carries TRBV10-1 and TRBJ2-2; D gene ambiguous. Trimming removed 3 bases from V and 8 bases from J, with 16 bases in between. The CDR3 is 15 residues long. Germline lookup yields CDR1 WNHNN and CDR2 SYGVQD (reference sequence). CDR3 amino acids: CASSDPDSFSGELFF. CDR3 sequence (DNA): TGCGCCAGCAGTGACCCCGATAGCTTCTCTGGGGAGCTGTTTTTT.

The J gene is TRBJ1-1, the V gene TRBV7-9; D remains ambiguous. Germline assignment: CDR1 SEHNR and CDR2 FQNEAQ (reference sequence). The length of the CDR3 is 14 residues. V lost 1 base and J 0 bases, leaving 6 bases between the germline ends. CDR3 nucleotides: TGTGCCAGCAGCTTAGTGTCCATGAACACTGAAGCTTTCTTT. Translating gives CASSLVSMNTEAFF.

The rearrangement joins TRBV23-1 to TRBJ2-3; 7 bases map to TRBD1. TRBV23-1 is an ORF for which the function is uncertain. J was trimmed by 2 bases and V by 2 bases; bases with no gene match: 4. There are 15 residues in the CDR3. The CDR3 DNA follows: TGCGCCAGCAGTCAACTGGACAGGTTCACAGATACGCAGTATTTT. Its translation: CASSQLDRFTDTQYF.

The chain has TRBV6-4 and TRBJ1-2, with D hard to call. Germline V gene data show CDR1 as MRHNA and CDR2 as SNTAGT. This CDR3 has 14 residues. V shed 6 bases and J shed 8 bases, with 19 bases lying between them. CDR3 residues: CASRITVSVWGYTF. The DNA for the CDR3 is TGTGCCAGCAGGATAACAGTTTCCGTCTGGGGCTACACCTTC.

The chain uses TRBV10-3 and TRBJ1-6, with unresolved D. CDR3 length: 12 residues. V lost 2 bases and J 7 bases, leaving 3 bases between the germline ends. CDR1 and CDR2 (germline): ENHRY, SYGVKD. Written as DNA, the CDR3 is TGTGCCATCAGTGAGCCGAATTCACCCCTCCACTTT. Translation: CAISEPNSPLHF.

J is TRBJ2-1 and V is TRBV11-3; 9 nucleotides match TRBD1. The CDR3 contains 16 residues. The J segment lost 8 bases and the V segment lost 5 bases, leaving 13 bases of the junction unmatched. Looked up from germline, CDR1 is SGHNT and CDR2 is YENEEA. The CDR3 loop reads CASSPAGTGNIDEQFF. Written as DNA, the CDR3 is TGTGCCAGCAGCCCTGCCGGGACAGGGAATATCGATGAGCAGTTCTTC.

This clone has a handful of counts. The chain links TRBV6-2 or TRBV6-3 to TRBJ2-2; the match to TRBD2 covers 10 bases. Germline V gene sequence: CDR1 MNHEY, CDR2 SVGEGT. The CDR3 runs to 15 residues. V trimming: 2 bases; J trimming: 7 bases; junction bases outside the gene matches: 4. For the CDR3, the DNA is TGTGCCAGCAGTTACCTAGCGGGAGCTGGCGGGGAGCTGTTTTTT. Translation: CASSYLAGAGGELFF.

The gene calls are TRBV2 and TRBJ1-2, with a tentative D call TRBD1 (6 bases). The germline CDR1 and CDR2 sequences are SNHLY and FYNNEI. V was cut by 1 base and J by 5 bases, with 14 bases left in between. The CDR3 runs 15 residues. Here the CDR3 DNA reads TGTGCCAGCAGTGAAGGGACAGATTTTGGGTATGGCTACACCTTC. Translated: CASSEGTDFGYGYTF. The full variable domain, its missing parts supplied by reference TRBV2 and TRBJ1-2, is EPEVTQTPSHQVTQMGQEVILRCVPISNHLYFYWYRQILGQKVEFLVSFYNNEISEKSEIFDDQFSVERPDGSNFTLKIRSTKLEDSAMYFCASSEGTDFGYGYTFGSGTRLTVV.